The clone carrying this TCR beta chain was seen many times. Its target is unknown. This sample was included in a study of T-cell memory formation after mild COVID-19. Study overall: Largely, TCR clusters stayed within a single donor. Study observations and caveats: Some clones that responded turned up in pre-infection memory, which suggests that cross-reactive memory joined in. Of the contracting clones, CD4+ ones lay mainly in CM and EM, and CD8+ ones in EMRA.

With 1 base clipped from V and 3 bases from J, the junction kept 0 bases outside the gene matches. Germline loops: CDR1 LGHNA, CDR2 YNFKEQ. This CDR3 comprises 15 residues. cDNA libraries for TCR alpha and TCR beta, carrying sample barcodes and UMIs, came from 5'RACE with constant-segment primers. MiXCR was run by TCRdb on the 5' RACE reads, yielding one entry per CDR3 protein. The sample carries around 390,000 distinct CDR3 sequences, roughly 15% recorded once. Sequences were obtained from PBMCs or a T cell subset sorted from them (not recorded which). V usage is TRBV4-2 and J usage is TRBJ2-6; TRBD1 agrees at 7 bases. This TCR came from a man aged 18-30 years who had mild COVID-19 (a few samples of this study predate the infection). Cell type and time point are not known. The DNA of the CDR3 is TGTGCCAGCAGCCAAGGACAGGGTGGGGCCAACGTCCTGACTTTC. Protein: CASSQGQGGANVLTF.